These T cell receptor beta chains were read from a single sample in a study of shared T cell receptors in the human thymus. Sequencing used immunoSEQ multiplex PCR; TCRdb keeps in-frame clones, though not all of them. The table records under 700,000 clones, approximately 80% of them present only once. These data were also filed under a second study, of human thymus T cells.

Sequenced material: thymocytes. The origin of the receptors is a boy under three years old with a congenital heart defect. CDR3s include the opening cysteine and the closing phenylalanine or tryptophan. The D gene is left open where the match is weak. A clone size is listed for some rows: how often the clone was seen (once, few, many), or a class if it is expanded.

j_call v_call clone_size d_call cdr3_aa cdr3_nt
TRBJ2-7 TRBV10-2 once TRBD1 CASTPDRGYEQYF TGCGCCAGCACGCCTGACAGGGGCTACGAGCAGTACTTC
TRBJ1-4 TRBV6-5 NA NA CASSTIQGTNEKLFF TGTGCCAGCAGTACCATACAGGGAACTAATGAAAAACTGTTTTTT
TRBJ2-3 TRBV6-1 NA TRBD1 CASIVWDRGTDTQYF TGTGCCAGCATAGTTTGGGACAGGGGGACAGATACGCAGTATTTT
TRBJ2-6 TRBV11-2 NA TRBD1 CASSPRGQGAGANVLTF TGTGCCAGCAGCCCCCGCGGACAGGGGGCTGGGGCCAACGTCCTGACTTTC
TRBJ2-1 TRBV6-1 NA NA CASSDYTSITPNEQFF TGTGCCAGCAGTGATTACACTAGTATTACTCCCAATGAGCAGTTCTTC
TRBJ2-5 TRBV5-5 NA TRBD1 CASSPRTGKETQYF TGTGCCAGCAGCCCCCGGACAGGGAAGGAGACCCAGTACTTC
TRBJ2-5 TRBV7-7 NA NA CASSLTNLLGETQYF TGTGCTAGCAGCTTAACAAACCTACTAGGGGAGACCCAGTACTTC
TRBJ2-7 TRBV2 NA NA CASIKTGNSYEQYF TGTGCCAGCATTAAGACAGGTAACTCCTACGAGCAGTACTTC
TRBJ2-2 TRBV27 NA TRBD2 CASSSPRTSGRNGGELFF TGTGCCAGCAGTTCCCCGCGGACTAGCGGGAGGAATGGCGGGGAGCTGTTTTTT
TRBJ2-5 TRBV7-9 NA TRBD1 CASSARTGQGGPQETQYF TGTGCCAGCAGCGCGCGCACAGGACAGGGGGGTCCCCAAGAGACCCAGTACTTC
TRBJ2-2 TRBV6-5 NA NA CARETDPPGELFF TGTGCCAGGGAGACTGATCCACCCGGGGAGCTGTTTTTT
TRBJ2-1 TRBV11-3 NA NA CASSVGDYWPEGVYNEQFF TGTGCCAGCAGCGTAGGGGACTACTGGCCCGAGGGGGTTTACAATGAGCAGTTCTTC
TRBJ2-1 TRBV10-2 NA TRBD2 CASNIILAGAYNEQFF TGCGCCAGCAACATCATTTTAGCGGGAGCCTACAATGAGCAGTTCTTC
TRBJ2-3 TRBV7-9 few TRBD2 CASSAREGMATDTQYF TGTGCCAGCAGCGCTCGGGAGGGGATGGCCACAGATACGCAGTATTTT
TRBJ2-5 TRBV7-2 NA NA CASSFGGGGETQYF TGTGCCAGCAGCTTTGGGGGAGGGGGAGAGACCCAGTACTTC
TRBJ2-7 TRBV14 NA NA CASSQKITDSLEVSEQYF TGTGCCAGCAGCCAAAAGATAACGGACAGTCTTGAGGTCTCCGAGCAGTACTTC
TRBJ1-4 TRBV5-6 once NA CASSQGLFNEKLFF TGTGCCAGCAGCCAGGGGCTATTTAATGAAAAACTGTTTTTT
TRBJ2-7 TRBV6-6 NA TRBD2 CASRRTGRDEQYF TGTGCCAGCAGACGTACCGGGAGGGACGAGCAGTACTTC
TRBJ2-1 TRBV4-2 NA TRBD2 CASSPQAVSGSANEQFF TGTGCCAGCAGCCCTCAGGCCGTTAGCGGGAGCGCCAATGAGCAGTTCTTC
TRBJ1-1 TRBV7-9 NA NA CASSLAPRISRAHTEAFF TGTGCCAGCAGCTTAGCGCCAAGGATTTCCAGGGCCCACACTGAAGCTTTCTTT
TRBJ2-5 TRBV9 NA TRBD2 CASSATSGGAEETQYF TGTGCCAGCAGCGCAACTAGCGGTGGGGCGGAAGAGACCCAGTACTTC
TRBJ2-7 TRBV27 few NA CASRLGAEGYEQYF TGTGCCAGCAGGCTCGGTGCGGAGGGCTACGAGCAGTACTTC
TRBJ2-2 TRBV27 NA TRBD1 CASSLRQGAPPGELFF TGTGCCAGCAGTTTAAGGCAGGGGGCGCCCCCCGGGGAGCTGTTTTTT
TRBJ2-5 TRBV13 few NA CASSLRGPGEETQYF TGTGCCAGCAGCCTCCGGGGTCCAGGGGAAGAGACCCAGTACTTC
TRBJ1-5 TRBV2 NA TRBD1 CASSRGTDSNQPQHF TGTGCCAGCAGCCGGGGGACAGATAGCAATCAGCCCCAGCATTTT
TRBJ1-2 TRBV20-1 NA NA CSEKRGYTF TGCAGTGAGAAGAGGGGCTACACCTTC
TRBJ2-3 TRBV2 NA TRBD2 CASSGLAGTTDTQYF TGTGCCAGCAGTGGCCTAGCGGGTACCACAGATACGCAGTATTTT
TRBJ2-1 TRBV5-4 NA TRBD2 CASSLAPSGASYNEQFF TGTGCCAGCAGCTTGGCCCCTAGCGGGGCCTCCTACAATGAGCAGTTCTTC
TRBJ2-3 TRBV5-4 few TRBD1 CASSLETGYGSTDTQYF TGTGCCAGCAGCTTGGAGACAGGGTACGGGAGCACAGATACGCAGTATTTT
TRBJ2-3 TRBV7-6 NA NA CASSPTKTLSTDTQYF TGTGCCAGCAGCCCCACGAAAACTCTTTCAACAGATACGCAGTATTTT
TRBJ1-1 TRBV29-1 NA NA CSVERLMNTEAFF TGCAGCGTTGAGAGGCTCATGAACACTGAAGCTTTCTTT
TRBJ2-7 TRBV7-9 NA NA CASTYLGASSYEQYF TGTGCCAGCACCTACCTAGGGGCCAGCTCCTACGAGCAGTACTTC
TRBJ2-2 TRBV5-1 NA NA CASSLKRKGDTGELFF TGCGCCAGCAGCTTAAAGAGGAAAGGCGACACCGGGGAGCTGTTTTTT
TRBJ2-3 TRBV4-2 NA NA CASSQDSRGPRRGSTDTQYF TGTGCCAGCAGCCAAGATTCAAGGGGGCCGAGGCGGGGTAGCACAGATACGCAGTATTTT
TRBJ2-3 TRBV4-3 NA NA CASSQGSDRNTDTQYF TGCGCCAGCAGCCAAGGGTCCGACAGGAACACAGATACGCAGTATTTT
TRBJ1-2 TRBV5-5 once NA CASSLSPGEGYTF TGTGCCAGCAGCTTGTCACCGGGGGAGGGCTACACCTTC
TRBJ2-2 TRBV2 NA NA CASSDGQFTGELFF TGTGCCAGCAGTGATGGGCAGTTCACCGGGGAGCTGTTTTTT
TRBJ2-1 TRBV4-1 NA TRBD2 CASSLTKAGVYYNEQFF TGCGCCAGCAGCCTTACGAAAGCGGGAGTGTACTACAATGAGCAGTTCTTC
TRBJ2-1 TRBV6-5 NA NA CASSCGIGRYNEQFF TGTGCCAGCAGTTGCGGGATAGGACGGTACAATGAGCAGTTCTTC
TRBJ1-2 TRBV5-5 NA NA CASSSGGSYGYTF TGTGCCAGCAGCTCCGGTGGGAGCTATGGCTACACCTTC
TRBJ2-3 TRBV4-2 NA NA CASSQERDLRSPPLDTQYF TGTGCCAGCAGCCAAGAGCGGGACCTGCGCTCGCCCCCCCTGGATACGCAGTATTTT
TRBJ2-5 TRBV6-6 NA NA CASNADRSQETQYF TGTGCCAGCAACGCAGACAGATCCCAAGAGACCCAGTACTTC
TRBJ2-7 TRBV27 NA TRBD2 CASSFRRETYEQYF TGTGCCAGCAGTTTTAGGCGGGAGACATACGAGCAGTACTTC
TRBJ2-3 TRBV4-3 NA NA CASSTRSDTQYF TGCGCCAGCAGCACCCGTAGTGATACGCAGTATTTT